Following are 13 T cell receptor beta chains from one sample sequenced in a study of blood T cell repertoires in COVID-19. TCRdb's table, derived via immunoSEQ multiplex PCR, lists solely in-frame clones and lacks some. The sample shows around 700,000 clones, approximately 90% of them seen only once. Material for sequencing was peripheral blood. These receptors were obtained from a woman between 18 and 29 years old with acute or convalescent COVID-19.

The CDR3 nucleotides read TGTGCCAGCAGCCCTTTCAGCGGGGGCCCAGAAGCTTTCTTT. Its translation is CASSPFSGGPEAFF. The rearrangement links TRBV5-4 to TRBJ1-1; D might be TRBD1 (6 bases). Germline V gene sequence: CDR1 SGHNT, CDR2 YYREEE (reference sequence). The CDR3 extends over 14 amino acids. Deletions cut 4 bases from V and 8 bases from J, with 18 bases between.

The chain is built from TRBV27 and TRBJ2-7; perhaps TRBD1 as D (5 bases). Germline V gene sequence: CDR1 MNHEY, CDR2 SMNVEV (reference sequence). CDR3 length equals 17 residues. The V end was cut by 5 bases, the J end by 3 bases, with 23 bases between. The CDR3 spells CASSQTFSTALSYEQYF. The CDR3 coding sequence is TGTGCCAGCAGTCAAACTTTCTCGACAGCCCTAAGCTACGAGCAGTACTTC.

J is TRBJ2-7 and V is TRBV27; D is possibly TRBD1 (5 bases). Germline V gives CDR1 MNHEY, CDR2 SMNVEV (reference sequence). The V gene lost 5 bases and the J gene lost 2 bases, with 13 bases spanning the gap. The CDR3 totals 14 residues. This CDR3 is CASSPQGAAYEQYF. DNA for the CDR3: TGTGCCAGCAGTCCCCAGGGTGCGGCCTACGAGCAGTACTTC.

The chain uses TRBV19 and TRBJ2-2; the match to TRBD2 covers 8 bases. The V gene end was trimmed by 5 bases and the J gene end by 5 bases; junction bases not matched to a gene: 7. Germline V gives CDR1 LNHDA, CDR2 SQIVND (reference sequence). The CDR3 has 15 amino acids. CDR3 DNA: TGTGCCAGTAGTTCCGGGGGGGCCGGGACCGGGGAGCTGTTTTTT. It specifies CASSSGGAGTGELFF.

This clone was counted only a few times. CDR3 protein: CASSPNRGRGEKLFF. CDR3 in DNA: TGTGCCAGCTCCCCCAACAGGGGGCGCGGTGAAAAACTGTTTTTT. The chain combines TRBV6-5 with TRBJ1-4; the match to TRBD1 covers 9 bases. The CDR3 sequence is 15 residues long. From germline, CDR1 is MNHEY and CDR2 SVGAGI. The trim removed 8 bases at V and 7 bases at J, leaving 11 bases unmatched.

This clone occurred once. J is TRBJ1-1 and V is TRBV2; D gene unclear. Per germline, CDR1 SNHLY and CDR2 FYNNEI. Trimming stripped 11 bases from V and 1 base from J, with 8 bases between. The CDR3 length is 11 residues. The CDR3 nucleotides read TGTGCCTCCCTCGGGAACACTGAAGCTTTCTTT. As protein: CASLGNTEAFF.

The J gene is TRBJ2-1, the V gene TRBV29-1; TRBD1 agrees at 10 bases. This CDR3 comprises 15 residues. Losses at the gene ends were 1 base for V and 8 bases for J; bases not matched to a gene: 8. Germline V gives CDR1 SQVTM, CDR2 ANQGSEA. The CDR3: CSVEGATGGLDEQFF. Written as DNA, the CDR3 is TGCAGCGTTGAAGGGGCGACAGGGGGCCTGGATGAGCAGTTCTTC.

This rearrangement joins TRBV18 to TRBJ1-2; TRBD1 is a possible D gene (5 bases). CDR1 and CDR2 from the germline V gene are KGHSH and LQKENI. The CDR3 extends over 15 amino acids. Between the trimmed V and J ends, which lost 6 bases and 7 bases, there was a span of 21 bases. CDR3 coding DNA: TGTGCCAGCTCGCAAGGGGCAGTTGGAGATGGTGGCTACACCTTC. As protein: CASSQGAVGDGGYTF.

CDR3 in amino acids: CAWRGTGYNQPQHF. Here the CDR3 DNA reads TGTGCCTGGAGGGGGACAGGTTACAATCAGCCCCAGCATTTT. V gene TRBV30 combines with J gene TRBJ1-5; 8 nucleotides match TRBD1. V shed 3 bases and J 3 bases; nucleotides not matched to a gene: 4. Germline CDR1 and CDR2: GTSNPN and SVGIG (reference sequence). The CDR3 is 14 residues long. Combining the CDR3 with reference TRBV30 and TRBJ1-5 gives the whole variable domain SQTIHQWPATLVQPVGSPLSLECTVEGTSNPNLYWYRQAAGRGLQLLFYSVGIGQISSEVPQNLSASRPQDRQFILSSKKLLLSDSGFYLCAWRGTGYNQPQHFGDGTRLSIL.

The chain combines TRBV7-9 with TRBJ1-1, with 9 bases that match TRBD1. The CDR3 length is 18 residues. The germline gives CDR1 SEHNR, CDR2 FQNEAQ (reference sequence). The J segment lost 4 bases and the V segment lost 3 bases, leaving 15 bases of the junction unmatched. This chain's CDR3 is CASSFPTGGKVPVTEAFF. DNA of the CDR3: TGTGCCAGCAGCTTCCCTACAGGGGGCAAGGTCCCTGTCACTGAAGCTTTCTTT.

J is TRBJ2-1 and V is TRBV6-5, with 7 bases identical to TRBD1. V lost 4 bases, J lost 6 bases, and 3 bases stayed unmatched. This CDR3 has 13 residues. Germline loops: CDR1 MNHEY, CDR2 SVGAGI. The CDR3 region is CASSSDRANEQFF. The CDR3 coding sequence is TGTGCCAGCAGTTCAGACAGGGCCAATGAGCAGTTCTTC.

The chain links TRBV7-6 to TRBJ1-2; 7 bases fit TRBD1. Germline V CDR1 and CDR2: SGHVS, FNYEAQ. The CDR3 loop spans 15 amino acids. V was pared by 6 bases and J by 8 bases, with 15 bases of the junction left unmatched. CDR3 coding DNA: TGTGCCAGCAGATTCGGGACAGACAATTTGGAAGGCTACACCTTC. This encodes CASRFGTDNLEGYTF.

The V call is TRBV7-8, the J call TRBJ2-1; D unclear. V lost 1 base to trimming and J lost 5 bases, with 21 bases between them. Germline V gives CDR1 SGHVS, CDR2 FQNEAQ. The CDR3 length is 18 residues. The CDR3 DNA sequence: TGTGCCAGCAGCTTAGTAGTCTCAGGCTCCAGCCCCCACAATGAGCAGTTCTTC. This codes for CASSLVVSGSSPHNEQFF.